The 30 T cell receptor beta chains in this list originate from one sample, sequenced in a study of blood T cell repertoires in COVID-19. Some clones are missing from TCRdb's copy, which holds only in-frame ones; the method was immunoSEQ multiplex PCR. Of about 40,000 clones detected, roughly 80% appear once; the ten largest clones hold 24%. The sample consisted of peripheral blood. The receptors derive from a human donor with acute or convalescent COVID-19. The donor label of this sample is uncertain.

CDR3 DNA sequence: TGTGCCAGCAGCCGATCGACAGGGAGCTCCTACGAGCAGTACTTC. This gives the protein CASSRSTGSSYEQYF. The chain carries TRBV11-3 and TRBJ2-7; the match to TRBD1 covers 7 bases. Trimming removed 5 bases from V and 0 bases from J; junction bases left unmatched: 7. This CDR3 spans 15 amino acids. Germline CDR1 reads SGHNT; CDR2 reads YENEEA. Full variable domain (rest looked up from reference TRBV11-3 and TRBJ2-7): EAGVVQSPRYKIIEKKQPVAFWCNPISGHNTLYWYLQNLGQGPELLIRYENEEAVDDSQLPKDRFSAERLKGVDSTLKIQPAELGDSAVYLCASSRSTGSSYEQYFGPGTRLTVT.

The CDR3 DNA is TGTGCCAGCAGCTTAGATGGGACTAGCGCGCACAATGAGCAGTTCTTC. Protein: CASSLDGTSAHNEQFF. The J gene is TRBJ2-1, the V gene TRBV11-3; 10 nucleotides match TRBD2. CDR1 and CDR2 (germline): SGHNT, YENEEA. Unmatched junction bases numbered 4, after V lost 0 bases and J lost 5 bases. This CDR3 is built from 16 residues.

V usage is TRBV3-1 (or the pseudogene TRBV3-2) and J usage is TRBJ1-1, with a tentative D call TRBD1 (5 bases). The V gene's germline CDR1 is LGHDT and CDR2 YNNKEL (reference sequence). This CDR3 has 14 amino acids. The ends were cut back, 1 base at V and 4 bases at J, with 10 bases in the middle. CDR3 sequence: CASSQAGGSTEAFF. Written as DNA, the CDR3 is TGTGCCAGCAGCCAAGCCGGGGGTTCCACTGAAGCTTTCTTT.

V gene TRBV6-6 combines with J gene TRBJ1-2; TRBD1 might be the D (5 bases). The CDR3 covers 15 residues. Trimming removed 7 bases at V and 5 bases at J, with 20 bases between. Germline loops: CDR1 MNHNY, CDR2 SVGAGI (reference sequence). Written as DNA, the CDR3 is TGTGCCAGCACCCCCCTTGGGGGGTCGGGTTATGGCTACACCTTC. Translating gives CASTPLGGSGYGYTF.

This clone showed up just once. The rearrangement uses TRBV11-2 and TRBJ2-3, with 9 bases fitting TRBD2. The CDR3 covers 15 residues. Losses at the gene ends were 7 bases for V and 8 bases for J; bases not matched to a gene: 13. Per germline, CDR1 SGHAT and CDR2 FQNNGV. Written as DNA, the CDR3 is TGTGCCAGCACAATTAGCGGGGGACAACTTACTACGCAGTATTTT. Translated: CASTISGGQLTTQYF.

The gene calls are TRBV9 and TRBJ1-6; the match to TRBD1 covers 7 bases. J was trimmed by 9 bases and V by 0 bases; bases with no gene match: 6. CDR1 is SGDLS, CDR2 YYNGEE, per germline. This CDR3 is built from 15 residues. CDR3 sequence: CASSVEGGMFSPLHF. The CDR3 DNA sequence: TGTGCCAGCAGCGTAGAAGGGGGCATGTTTTCACCCCTCCACTTT.

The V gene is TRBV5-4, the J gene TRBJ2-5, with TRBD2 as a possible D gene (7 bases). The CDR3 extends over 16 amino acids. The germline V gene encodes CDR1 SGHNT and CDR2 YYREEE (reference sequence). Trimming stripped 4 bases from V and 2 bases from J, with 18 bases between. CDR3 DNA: TGTGCCAGCAGCGGGGCGGGGGCCGTTAAACAAGAGACCCAGTACTTC. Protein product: CASSGAGAVKQETQYF.

The CDR3 DNA reads TGTGCCAGCAGACTGACAGGGTACGATGAGCAGTTCTTC. Amino acid sequence: CASRLTGYDEQFF. The rearrangement joins TRBV6-4 to TRBJ2-1; 7 positions match TRBD1. CDR1 is MRHNA, CDR2 SNTAGT, per germline. V lost 6 bases and J lost 8; bases outside the gene matches: 7. The CDR3 contains 13 residues.

The CDR3 nucleotides are TGTGCTAGTGGTTTACTAGCGGGGGTTCGCACAGATACGCAGTATTTT. This gives the protein CASGLLAGVRTDTQYF. The V call is TRBV12-5, the J call TRBJ2-3, with 11 bases aligning to TRBD2. The V gene's germline CDR1 is LGHNT and CDR2 FRNRAP. V dropped 3 bases and J dropped 1; count of bases not matched to a gene: 3. This CDR3 region has 16 residues.

DNA for the CDR3: TGTGCCAGCAGTTTAGGGGACAGGATTGATACGCAGTATTTT. This translates into CASSLGDRIDTQYF. The rearrangement links TRBV28 to TRBJ2-3, with 8 bases matching TRBD1. CDR1 is MDHEN, CDR2 SYDVKM, per germline. J was trimmed by 6 bases and V by 2 bases; bases with no gene match: 4. This CDR3 has 14 residues.

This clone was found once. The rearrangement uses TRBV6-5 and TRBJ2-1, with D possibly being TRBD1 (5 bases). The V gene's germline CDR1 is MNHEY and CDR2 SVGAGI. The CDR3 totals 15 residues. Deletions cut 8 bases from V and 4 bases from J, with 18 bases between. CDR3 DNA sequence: TGTGCCAGCTCGTCGCCCAGGGTTCGGTACAATGAGCAGTTCTTC. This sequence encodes CASSSPRVRYNEQFF.

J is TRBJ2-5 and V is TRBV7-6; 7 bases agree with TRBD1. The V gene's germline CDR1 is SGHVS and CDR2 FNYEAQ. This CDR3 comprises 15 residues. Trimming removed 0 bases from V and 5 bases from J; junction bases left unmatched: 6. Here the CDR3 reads CASSLAGGEGETQYF. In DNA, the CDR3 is TGTGCCAGCAGCTTAGCAGGGGGCGAAGGGGAGACCCAGTACTTC.

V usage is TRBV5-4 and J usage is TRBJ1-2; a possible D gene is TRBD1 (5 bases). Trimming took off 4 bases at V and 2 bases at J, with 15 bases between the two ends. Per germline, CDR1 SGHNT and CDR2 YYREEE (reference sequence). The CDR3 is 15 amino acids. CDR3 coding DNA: TGTGCCAGCAGCCCCGATGGGGCAGGAAACTATGGCTACACCTTC. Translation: CASSPDGAGNYGYTF.

The CDR3 nucleotides are TGTGCCAGCAGCCGTAGCGGGAGGGAAACCGGGGAGCTGTTTTTT. Its protein is CASSRSGRETGELFF. This chain links TRBV7-9 with TRBJ2-2; TRBD2 agrees at 11 bases. Germline values: CDR1 SEHNR, CDR2 FQNEAQ (reference sequence). The trim removed 5 bases at V and 5 bases at J, leaving 4 bases unmatched. The CDR3 has 15 residues.

The CDR3: CASSISPGWGKSTEAFF. In DNA form, the CDR3 reads TGTGCCAGTAGTATTTCCCCGGGATGGGGTAAGAGCACTGAAGCTTTCTTT. The chain has TRBV19 and TRBJ1-1; D not resolved. The germline V gene has CDR1 LNHDA and CDR2 SQIVND (reference sequence). Trimming took off 3 bases at V and 4 bases at J, with 21 bases between the two ends. This CDR3 is 17 amino acids long.

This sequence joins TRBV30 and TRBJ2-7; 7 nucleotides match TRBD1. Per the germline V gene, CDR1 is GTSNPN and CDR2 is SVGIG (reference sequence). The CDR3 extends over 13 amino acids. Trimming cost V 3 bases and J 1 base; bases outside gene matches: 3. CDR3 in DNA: TGTGCCTGGAGGGGACAGCTATCCTACGAGCAGTACTTC. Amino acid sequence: CAWRGQLSYEQYF.

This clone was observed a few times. The CDR3 coding sequence is TGCGCCAGCAGCTTCGGGACAGGCTTTGATTCACCCCTCCACTTT. Its protein is CASSFGTGFDSPLHF. The chain carries TRBV5-1 and TRBJ1-6; TRBD1 aligns across 8 bases. Trimming took 2 bases from V and 8 from J; bases not matched to a gene: 6. Germline CDR1 is SGHRS and CDR2 is YFSETQ. CDR3 length: 15 residues.

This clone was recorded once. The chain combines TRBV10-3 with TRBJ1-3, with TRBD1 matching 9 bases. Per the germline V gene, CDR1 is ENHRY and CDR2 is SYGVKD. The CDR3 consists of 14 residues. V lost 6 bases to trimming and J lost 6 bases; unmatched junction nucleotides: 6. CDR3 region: CAIRPGTGSNTIYF. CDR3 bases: TGTGCCATCAGACCGGGGACAGGGTCAAACACCATATATTTT.

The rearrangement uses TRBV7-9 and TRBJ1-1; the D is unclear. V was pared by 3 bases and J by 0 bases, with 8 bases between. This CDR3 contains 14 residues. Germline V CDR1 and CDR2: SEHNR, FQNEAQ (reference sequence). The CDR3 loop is CASSLSRLNTEAFF. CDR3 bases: TGTGCCAGCAGCTTGAGCAGGTTGAACACTGAAGCTTTCTTT.

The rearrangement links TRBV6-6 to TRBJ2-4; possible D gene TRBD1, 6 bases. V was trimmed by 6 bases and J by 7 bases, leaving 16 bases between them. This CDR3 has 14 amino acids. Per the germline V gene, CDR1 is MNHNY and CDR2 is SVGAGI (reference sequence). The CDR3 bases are TGTGCCAGCAGCCCTGGGACACGTTTGAACATTCAGTACTTC. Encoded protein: CASSPGTRLNIQYF.

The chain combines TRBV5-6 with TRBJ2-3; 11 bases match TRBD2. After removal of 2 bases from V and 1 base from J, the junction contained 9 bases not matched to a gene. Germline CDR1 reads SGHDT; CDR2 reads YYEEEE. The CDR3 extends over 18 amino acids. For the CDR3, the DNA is TGTGCCAGCAGCTTCACTAGCGGGAGTATTGGGCGCACAGATACGCAGTATTTT. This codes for CASSFTSGSIGRTDTQYF.

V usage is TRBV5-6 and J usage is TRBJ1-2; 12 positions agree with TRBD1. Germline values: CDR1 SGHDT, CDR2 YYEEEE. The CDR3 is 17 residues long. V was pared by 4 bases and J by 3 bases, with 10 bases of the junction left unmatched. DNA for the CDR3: TGTGCCAGCAGCGCGCAGGGACAGGGGGCGGGAGACTATGGCTACACCTTC. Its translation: CASSAQGQGAGDYGYTF.

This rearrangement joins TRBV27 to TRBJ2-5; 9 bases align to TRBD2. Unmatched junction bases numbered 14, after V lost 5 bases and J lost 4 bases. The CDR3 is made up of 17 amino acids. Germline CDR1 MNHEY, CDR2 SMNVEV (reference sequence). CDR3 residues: CASSRAGGSQGPETQYF. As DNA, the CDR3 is TGTGCCAGCAGTCGAGCGGGGGGCTCCCAGGGGCCAGAGACCCAGTACTTC.

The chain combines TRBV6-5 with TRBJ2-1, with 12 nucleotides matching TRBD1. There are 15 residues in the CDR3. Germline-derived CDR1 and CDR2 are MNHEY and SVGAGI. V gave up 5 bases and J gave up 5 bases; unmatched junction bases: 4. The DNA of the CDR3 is TGTGCCAGCAGTCCCGGGACAGGGGGCCACAATGAGCAGTTCTTC. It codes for CASSPGTGGHNEQFF.

The CDR3 DNA is TGTGCCAGCAGCGTAGGGGGACAGGGGAACGAGCAGTACTTC. It encodes CASSVGGQGNEQYF. The chain couples TRBV9 to TRBJ2-7, with TRBD1 matching over 10 bases. This CDR3 has 14 residues. Germline values: CDR1 SGDLS, CDR2 YYNGEE. Germline trimming cut 0 bases from V and 5 bases from J; bases unmatched to any gene: 2.

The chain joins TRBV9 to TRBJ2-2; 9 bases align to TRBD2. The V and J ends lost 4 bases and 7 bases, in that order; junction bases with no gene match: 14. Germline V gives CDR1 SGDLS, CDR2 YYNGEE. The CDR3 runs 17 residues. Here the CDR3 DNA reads TGTGCCAGCAGCCTATCTTCCTTAGCGGGAGCGTACGGGGAGCTGTTTTTT. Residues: CASSLSSLAGAYGELFF.

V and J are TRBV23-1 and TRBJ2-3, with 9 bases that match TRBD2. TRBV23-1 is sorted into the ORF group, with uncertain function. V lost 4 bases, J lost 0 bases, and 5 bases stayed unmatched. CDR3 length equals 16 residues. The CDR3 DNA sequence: TGCGCCAGCAGTCTAGGACTAGCGCCTAGCACAGATACGCAGTATTTT. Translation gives CASSLGLAPSTDTQYF.

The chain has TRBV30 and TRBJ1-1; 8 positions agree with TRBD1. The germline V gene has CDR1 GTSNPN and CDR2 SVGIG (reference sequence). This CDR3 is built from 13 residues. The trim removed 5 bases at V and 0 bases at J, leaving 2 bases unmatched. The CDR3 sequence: CAWGDRLNTEAFF. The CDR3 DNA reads TGTGCCTGGGGGGACAGGCTGAACACTGAAGCTTTCTTT. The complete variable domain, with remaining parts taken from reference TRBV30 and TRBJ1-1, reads SQTIHQWPATLVQPVGSPLSLECTVEGTSNPNLYWYRQAAGRGLQLLFYSVGIGQISSEVPQNLSASRPQDRQFILSSKKLLLSDSGFYLCAWGDRLNTEAFFGQGTRLTVV.

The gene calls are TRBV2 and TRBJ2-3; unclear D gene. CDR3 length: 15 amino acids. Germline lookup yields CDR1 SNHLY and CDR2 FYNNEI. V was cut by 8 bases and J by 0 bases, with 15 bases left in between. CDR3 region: CASEESYSSTDTQYF. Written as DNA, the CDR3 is TGTGCCAGCGAGGAGAGTTACTCTAGCACAGATACGCAGTATTTT.

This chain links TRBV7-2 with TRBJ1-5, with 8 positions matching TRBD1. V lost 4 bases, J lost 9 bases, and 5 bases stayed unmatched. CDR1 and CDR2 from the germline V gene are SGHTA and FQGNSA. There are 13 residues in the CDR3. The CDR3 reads CASSSGGHRPQHF. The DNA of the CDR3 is TGTGCCAGCAGCTCAGGGGGCCACAGGCCCCAGCATTTT.